These 32 T cell receptor beta chains came from one sample sequenced in a study of early T cells in non-severe SARS-CoV-2 infection. TCRdb reanalysed the 5' RACE reads using MiXCR and keeps one entry per CDR3 protein. The profile shows approximately 110,000 distinct CDR3 sequences, 15% of them singletons. The sample comprised whole blood. The receptors were gathered from an adult who was a healthcare worker with PCR-confirmed SARS-CoV-2 infection or an uninfected control (not recorded which).

The sample holds a few counts of this clonotype. The CDR3 loop reads CASSQESDGYSTDTQYF. CDR3 nucleotide sequence: TGCGCCAGCAGCCAAGAAAGTGACGGTTACAGCACAGATACGCAGTATTTT. The chain is built from TRBV4-1 and TRBJ2-3; D gene ambiguous. Germline V gives CDR1 MGHRA, CDR2 YSYEKL. The CDR3 is 17 residues long. Trimming stripped 0 bases from V and 0 bases from J, with 13 bases between.

This clonotype was seen a handful of times. The chain is built from TRBV10-3 and TRBJ2-3; D gene ambiguous. The germline V gene has CDR1 ENHRY and CDR2 SYGVKD. The CDR3 runs 14 residues. The V and J ends lost 3 bases and 5 bases respectively, with 12 bases between them. CDR3 loop: CAISDPQFGDTQYF. Here the CDR3 DNA reads TGTGCCATCAGTGACCCCCAATTTGGAGATACGCAGTATTTT.

This clonotype was recorded a few times. The chain carries TRBV5-6 and TRBJ2-2; D could derive from TRBD1 or TRBD2 (7 bases each). V was trimmed by 1 base and J by 4 bases, leaving 11 bases between them. The CDR3 has 15 residues. Per the germline V gene, CDR1 is SGHDT and CDR2 is YYEEEE. This CDR3 reads CASSLTGEGTGELFF. The DNA for the CDR3 is TGTGCCAGCAGCTTGACAGGGGAGGGCACCGGGGAGCTGTTTTTT.

This clonotype has just a few counts. The rearrangement joins TRBV20-1 to TRBJ1-1; 10 bases match TRBD1. Germline CDR1 DFQATT, CDR2 SNEGSKA (reference sequence). With V trimmed by 0 bases and J by 4 bases, 5 bases remained unmatched. The length of the CDR3 is 15 residues. The CDR3, as DNA: TGCAGTGCTAGAGATGACGGACAGGGGGTCACTGAAGCTTTCTTT. Amino acid sequence: CSARDDGQGVTEAFF.

This clonotype turned up a few times. V gene TRBV25-1 combines with J gene TRBJ2-3, with D maybe TRBD2 (6 bases). Trimming stripped 5 bases from V and 4 bases from J, with 13 bases between. The germline V gene has CDR1 MGHDK and CDR2 SYGVNS. The CDR3 totals 14 residues. The CDR3 sequence: CASSRSGHPDTQYF. For the CDR3, the DNA is TGTGCCAGCAGTAGGAGCGGGCATCCAGATACGCAGTATTTT.

This clonotype has a handful of counts. CDR3: CASSDLVEQYF. CDR3 coding DNA: TGTGCCAGCAGTGATCTAGTCGAGCAGTACTTC. The rearrangement links TRBV2 to TRBJ2-7; D is undetermined. There are 11 residues in the CDR3. V dropped 3 bases and J dropped 6 bases, with 6 bases sitting between them. Germline assignment: CDR1 SNHLY and CDR2 FYNNEI.

This clonotype was recorded at least ten times. In nucleotides, the CDR3 is TGTGCCAGCAGAGGGACAGGAGTCTACGAGCAGTACTTC. This sequence encodes CASRGTGVYEQYF. V and J are TRBV6-2 or TRBV6-3 and TRBJ2-7; TRBD1 agrees at 8 bases. With V trimmed by 6 bases and J by 3 bases, 4 bases remained unmatched. The CDR3 covers 13 residues. The germline V gene encodes CDR1 MNHEY and CDR2 SVGEGT.

CDR3 bases: TGTGCCAGCACCCCCACAGGGTGGAGGTCACCCCTCCACTTT. Its translation is CASTPTGWRSPLHF. The chain has TRBV25-1 and TRBJ1-6, with D maybe TRBD1 (6 bases). V gave up 7 bases and J gave up 10 bases, with 17 bases separating them. CDR3 length equals 14 residues. CDR1 MGHDK and CDR2 SYGVNS come from the germline V gene.

The genes are TRBV3-1 and TRBJ1-1; maybe TRBD1 (5 bases). This CDR3 spans 15 amino acids. The V and J ends lost 2 bases and 5 bases respectively, with 15 bases between them. Germline CDR1 LGHDT, CDR2 YNNKEL (reference sequence). The CDR3 region is CASSQSPRAGTEAFF. In DNA, the CDR3 is TGTGCCAGCAGCCAATCCCCCAGAGCAGGGACTGAAGCTTTCTTT.

The chain recombines TRBV7-2 with TRBJ2-2; D remains unclear. Trimming took 1 base from V and 7 from J, leaving 7 bases between them. The germline gives CDR1 SGHTA, CDR2 FQGNSA. This CDR3 spans 13 amino acids. CDR3: CASSLGSGGELFF. CDR3 DNA sequence: TGTGCCAGCAGCTTAGGGTCGGGCGGGGAGCTGTTTTTT.

In this sample, this clonotype turned up a few times. The gene calls are TRBV11-2 and TRBJ2-2; 8 nucleotides line up with TRBD2. After removal of 5 bases from V and 4 bases from J, the junction contained 9 bases not matched to a gene. Germline CDR1 and CDR2: SGHAT and FQNNGV. The CDR3 is made up of 16 amino acids. This CDR3 is CASSERRAGGTGELFF. CDR3 nucleotide sequence: TGTGCCAGCAGCGAACGCCGGGCGGGGGGCACCGGGGAGCTGTTTTTT.

This clonotype was detected a few times. The genes are TRBV5-4 and TRBJ2-5; 9 nucleotides agree with TRBD2. Trimming took 4 bases from V and 1 from J; bases not matched to a gene: 8. Per germline, CDR1 SGHNT and CDR2 YYREEE (reference sequence). This CDR3 is 16 amino acids long. This CDR3 is CASSPRLAELQETQYF. CDR3 nucleotides: TGTGCCAGCAGCCCCAGACTAGCGGAACTCCAAGAGACCCAGTACTTC. Combining the CDR3 with reference TRBV5-4 and TRBJ2-5 gives the whole variable domain ETGVTQSPTHLIKTRGQQVTLRCSSQSGHNTVSWYQQALGQGPQFIFQYYREEENGRGNFPPRFSGLQFPNYSSELNVNALELDDSALYLCASSPRLAELQETQYFGPGTRLLVL.

The rearrangement joins TRBV2 to TRBJ1-1, with D hard to call. Trimming left V 0 bases short and J 4 bases short, with 6 bases between. Germline CDR1 reads SNHLY; CDR2 reads FYNNEI. CDR3 length: 13 amino acids. CDR3 coding DNA: TGTGCCAGCAGTGAAGCGCCTGTCACTGAAGCTTTCTTT. This codes for CASSEAPVTEAFF.

This chain uses TRBV7-9 with TRBJ1-4; 7 bases are a match to TRBD1. V lost 7 bases and J lost 4; bases outside the gene matches: 9. This CDR3 contains 15 residues. Germline loops: CDR1 SEHNR, CDR2 FQNEAQ (reference sequence). The CDR3 DNA reads as TGTGCCAGCAAGGGGGCTGGTGAAATTAATGAAAAACTGTTTTTT. As protein: CASKGAGEINEKLFF.

V and J are TRBV2 and TRBJ2-4; 9 bases map to TRBD2. Germline lookup yields CDR1 SNHLY and CDR2 FYNNEI. V gave up 4 bases and J gave up 6 bases; unmatched junction bases: 7. CDR3 length: 15 residues. The CDR3, as DNA: TGTGCCAGCAGTGTAGGGACTAGCAACGGAAACATTCAGTACTTC. As protein: CASSVGTSNGNIQYF.

This clonotype has just a few counts. The chain joins TRBV29-1 to TRBJ1-4; D uncertain. V gave up 5 bases and J gave up 8 bases, with 15 bases separating them. The CDR3 is 13 amino acids. Germline CDR1 is SQVTM and CDR2 is ANQGSEA. CDR3 sequence (DNA): TGCAGCGTTAAGTCACCCCGGAGGGAAAAACTGTTTTTT. Translating it yields CSVKSPRREKLFF.

This sequence joins TRBV2 and TRBJ2-3; D is possibly TRBD1 (5 bases). This CDR3 has 14 residues. Trimming took 4 bases from V and 1 from J, leaving 9 bases between them. CDR1 and CDR2 (germline): SNHLY, FYNNEI. Here the CDR3 reads CASSGDRGTDTQYF. The CDR3 DNA sequence: TGTGCCAGCAGTGGTGACAGAGGCACAGATACGCAGTATTTT.

This clonotype was observed many times. The chain employs TRBV5-1 and TRBJ1-2, with 8 bases fitting TRBD1. Germline CDR1 is SGHRS and CDR2 is YFSETQ. The CDR3 is 17 amino acids. The V segment lost 2 bases and the J segment 1 base; nucleotides outside the gene matches: 10. The CDR3 coding sequence is TGCGCCAGCAGCTTAGGACAGGGTGGACGTAATAACTATGGCTACACCTTC. It translates to CASSLGQGGRNNYGYTF. The entire variable domain, with the rest obtained from reference TRBV5-1 and TRBJ1-2, is as follows: KAGVTQTPRYLIKTRGQQVTLSCSPISGHRSVSWYQQTPGQGLQFLFEYFSETQRNKGNFPGRFSGRQFSNSRSEMNVSTLELGDSALYLCASSLGQGGRNNYGYTFGSGTRLTVV.

This clonotype appeared a few times. The rearrangement uses TRBV20-1 and TRBJ2-3, with 10 nucleotides matching TRBD2. The CDR3 extends over 15 amino acids. The V segment lost 0 bases and the J segment 5 bases; nucleotides outside the gene matches: 5. The V gene's germline CDR1 is DFQATT and CDR2 SNEGSKA (reference sequence). CDR3: CSAREERGGLDTQYF. The CDR3 DNA follows: TGCAGTGCTAGAGAGGAGCGGGGGGGGTTAGATACGCAGTATTTT.

Only a few counts were recorded for this clonotype. The chain carries TRBV29-1 and TRBJ2-5, with a weak D call TRBD2 (5 bases). V lost 4 bases to trimming and J lost 7 bases, with 16 bases between them. Germline lookup yields CDR1 SQVTM and CDR2 ANQGSEA. The CDR3 has 13 amino acids. CDR3 in amino acids: CSVVGGHATTQYF. CDR3 DNA: TGCAGCGTTGTCGGAGGCCACGCCACGACCCAGTACTTC. Together with reference TRBV29-1 and TRBJ2-5, the CDR3 gives the full variable domain: SAVISQKPSRDICQRGTSLTIQCQVDSQVTMMFWYRQQPGQSLTLIATANQGSEATYESGFVIDKFPISRPNLTFSTLTVSNMSPEDSSIYLCSVVGGHATTQYFGPGTRLLVL.

The genes are TRBV19 and TRBJ2-1; possibly TRBD2 for D (6 bases). V lost 4 bases to trimming and J lost 0 bases, with 16 bases between them. The CDR3 length is 17 residues. Germline values: CDR1 LNHDA, CDR2 SQIVND (reference sequence). The CDR3 DNA follows: TGTGCCAGTAGTACGGGCGCGGGGAGGCTCTCCTACAATGAGCAGTTCTTC. It codes for CASSTGAGRLSYNEQFF.

This clonotype was seen ten or more times. The chain links TRBV7-8 to TRBJ1-5; the D gene is possibly TRBD1 (6 bases). V was shortened by 3 bases and J by 2 bases, with 17 bases between the two germline ends. Germline CDR1 SGHVS, CDR2 FQNEAQ. This CDR3 region has 17 residues. The CDR3 is CASSFVGGARGNQPQHF. In DNA, the CDR3 is TGTGCCAGCAGCTTCGTCGGGGGCGCGAGGGGCAATCAGCCCCAGCATTTT.

This chain joins TRBV19 and TRBJ2-1; D unclear. Trimming pared 1 base from V and 10 bases from J, leaving 17 bases between. Germline CDR1 and CDR2: LNHDA and SQIVND (reference sequence). The CDR3 length is 15 residues. CDR3 region: CASSIVTTISPEQFF. In DNA form, the CDR3 reads TGTGCCAGTAGTATAGTGACGACAATCTCCCCCGAGCAGTTCTTC. Based on the CDR3 plus reference TRBV19 and TRBJ2-1, the full variable domain is DGGITQSPKYLFRKEGQNVTLSCEQNLNHDAMYWYRQDPGQGLRLIYYSQIVNDFQKGDIAEGYSVSREKKESFPLTVTSAQKNPTAFYLCASSIVTTISPEQFFGPGTRLTVL.

The V and J genes are TRBV12-3 or TRBV12-4 and TRBJ1-2; D perhaps matches TRBD1 (5 bases). V was shortened by 8 bases and J by 4 bases, with 11 bases between the two germline ends. The length of the CDR3 is 12 residues. CDR3 in DNA: TGTGCCAGCTCCGACAGAGGCTATGGCTACACCTTC. This sequence encodes CASSDRGYGYTF.

This clonotype was seen a handful of times. V and J are TRBV7-9 and TRBJ2-1, with 11 positions matching TRBD1. V trimming: 1 base; J trimming: 7 bases; junction bases outside the gene matches: 6. Germline V gene sequence: CDR1 SEHNR, CDR2 FQNEAQ (reference sequence). This CDR3 is 16 amino acids long. CDR3 sequence reads: CASSLGGQGAWNEQFF. In DNA form, the CDR3 reads TGTGCCAGCAGCTTAGGTGGACAGGGGGCTTGGAATGAGCAGTTCTTC.

The genes are TRBV2 and TRBJ2-2; D unclear. The CDR3 has 13 residues. Trimming removed 7 bases from V and 5 bases from J, with 11 bases in between. CDR1 and CDR2 (germline): SNHLY, FYNNEI. The CDR3 coding sequence is TGTGCCAGCAACGTAGTCGAAACCGGGGAGCTGTTTTTT. It yields the protein CASNVVETGELFF.

The chain joins TRBV5-5 to TRBJ1-2; no definite D call. Germline V gene lookup returns CDR1 SGHKS and CDR2 YYEKEE (reference sequence). The V end was cut by 0 bases, the J end by 0 bases, with 9 bases between. CDR3 length: 15 residues. The CDR3 region has the DNA TGTGCCAGCAGCTTGGGCGGCTCAGCTAACTATGGCTACACCTTC. Amino acid sequence: CASSLGGSANYGYTF.

This clonotype was found many times. This chain links TRBV5-8 with TRBJ1-4; D unresolved. Germline loops: CDR1 SGHTS, CDR2 YDEGEE. V was clipped by 4 bases and J by 2 bases, with 12 bases between them. The length of the CDR3 is 15 residues. The CDR3 nucleotides are TGTGCCAGCAGCACAACACCCGCGACTAATGAAAAACTGTTTTTT. It translates to CASSTTPATNEKLFF.

A few counts support this clonotype. The genes are TRBV6-2 or TRBV6-3 and TRBJ1-1; D unclear. Germline loops: CDR1 MNHEY, CDR2 SVGEGT. Trimming shortened V by 5 bases and J by 11 bases, and 12 bases separated the two germline ends. The CDR3 extends over 11 amino acids. The CDR3 protein is CASSHGPGAFF. CDR3 nucleotide sequence: TGTGCCAGCAGTCATGGCCCGGGGGCTTTCTTT.

The chain couples TRBV12-5 to TRBJ2-5; no definite D call. Deletions cut 7 bases from V and 4 bases from J, with 10 bases between. The CDR3 consists of 12 residues. The germline CDR1 and CDR2 sequences are LGHNT and FRNRAP. CDR3 sequence: CASAALSETQYF. The CDR3 region has the DNA TGTGCTAGTGCCGCGCTCTCAGAGACCCAGTACTTC.

The chain couples TRBV27 to TRBJ2-7, with 7 bases that match TRBD1. The V segment lost 6 bases and the J segment 2 bases; nucleotides outside the gene matches: 4. The CDR3 is 13 amino acids. CDR1 and CDR2 from the germline V gene are MNHEY and SMNVEV (reference sequence). The CDR3, as DNA: TGTGCCAGCAGGGGGACAGACACCTACGAGCAGTACTTC. As protein: CASRGTDTYEQYF.

The J gene is TRBJ2-3, the V gene TRBV6-2 or TRBV6-3; 9 bases line up with TRBD2. The germline gives CDR1 MNHEY, CDR2 SVGEGT. V shed 6 bases, J shed 6 bases, and the junction held 10 bases outside the gene matches. The CDR3 length is 15 residues. CDR3 sequence reads: CASRTSGTSWDTQYF. In nucleotides, the CDR3 is TGTGCCAGCAGAACAAGCGGGACTAGCTGGGATACGCAGTATTTT.